The 5 T cell receptor beta chains in this list originate from one sample, sequenced in a study of T cell repertoires in cytomegalovirus infection. TCRdb independently ran MiXCR on the reads; one entry per CDR3 protein. The table records about 920,000 distinct CDR3 sequences, roughly 31% of them present only once. No cognate antigen is known for these TCRs. The input for sequencing was cultured CD8+ T cells from PBMCs, taken from culture after CMV antigen stimulation. Receptors were obtained from a human donor in good health (CMV status not recorded). Some clones in this sample may be carry-over from other donors' samples.

The chain links TRBV6-5 to TRBJ1-1; TRBD1 might be the D (6 bases). Germline CDR1 reads MNHEY; CDR2 reads SVGAGI. Trimming stripped 5 bases from V and 0 bases from J, with 13 bases between. The CDR3 loop spans 15 amino acids. The CDR3 region is CASSEYSGVNTEAFF. The CDR3 DNA sequence: TGTGCCAGCAGTGAGTATTCAGGGGTGAACACTGAAGCTTTCTTT.

The chain uses TRBV6-2 or TRBV6-3 and TRBJ1-2; 9 nucleotides line up with TRBD1. From germline, CDR1 is MNHEY and CDR2 SVGEGT. The CDR3 sequence is 14 residues long. Trimming at V came to 7 bases and at J to 4 bases, leaving 7 bases not matched to a gene. The CDR3 nucleotides read TGTGCCAGCATTACAGGGGGCGATACCTATGGCTACACCTTC. It translates to CASITGGDTYGYTF.

This rearrangement joins TRBV5-4 to TRBJ2-1; 12 bases are shared with TRBD2. Per the germline V gene, CDR1 is SGHNT and CDR2 is YYREEE (reference sequence). The CDR3 has 17 amino acids. V was clipped by 4 bases and J by 1 base; unmatched bases: 6. The CDR3 protein is CASSRTSGGTSYNEQFF. CDR3 coding DNA: TGTGCCAGCAGCCGTACTAGCGGGGGGACTTCCTACAATGAGCAGTTCTTC.

The rearrangement joins TRBV6-1 to TRBJ2-3; 7 nucleotides match TRBD2. V was pared by 2 bases and J by 2 bases, with 4 bases of the junction left unmatched. The CDR3 loop spans 15 amino acids. Per germline, CDR1 MNHNS and CDR2 SASEGT. CDR3 residues: CASSEPAGYTDTQYF. CDR3 coding DNA: TGTGCCAGCAGTGAACCAGCGGGGTACACAGATACGCAGTATTTT.

The rearrangement uses TRBV20-1 and TRBJ1-5; TRBD1 aligns across 8 bases. The V gene's germline CDR1 is DFQATT and CDR2 SNEGSKA (reference sequence). Losses at the gene ends were 6 bases for V and 5 bases for J; bases not matched to a gene: 3. CDR3 length: 12 residues. The CDR3: CSAGQGYQPQHF. The DNA for the CDR3 is TGCAGTGCAGGACAGGGTTATCAGCCCCAGCATTTT.